These 13 T cell receptor beta chains were sequenced from one sample in a study of OX40 agonist ivuxolimab in advanced cancers. The protocol used for the library was the immunoSEQ multiplex PCR assay. In TCRdb, the immuneACCESS table is reduced to in-frame sequences with V and J assigned. These tables do not hold every clone; where another copy was compared, an unresolved V gene accounts for under half, and the others remain unexplained. This sample gives around 40,000 clones in total; 88% of them show up just once. Approximately 12% of the sample is in the top ten clones. The material sequenced was CD4+ or CD8+ T cells sorted from blood, taken in a trial of the OX40 agonist ivuxolimab. Receptor source: an adult with an advanced solid tumor such as melanoma, head and neck, liver or kidney cancer.

V and J are TRBV6-5 and TRBJ1-1, with 7 bases identical to TRBD1. Germline V gene lookup returns CDR1 MNHEY and CDR2 SVGAGI. The CDR3 contains 11 residues. V lost 8 bases and J lost 7; bases outside the gene matches: 4. The CDR3 DNA follows: TGTGCCAGCGGGGGGACAGTTGAAGCTTTCTTT. Protein product: CASGGTVEAFF.

The rearrangement joins TRBV27 to TRBJ2-3; D is unresolved. The CDR3 totals 14 residues. Germline V gene data show CDR1 as MNHEY and CDR2 as SMNVEV (reference sequence). Trimming removed 4 bases at V and 2 bases at J, with 10 bases between. The CDR3 sequence is CASSWTQPTDTQYF. Here the CDR3 DNA reads TGTGCCAGCAGTTGGACGCAACCCACAGATACGCAGTATTTT.

A word on this clone: At one end, the junction sequence differs from germline, possibly due to a read error. The V and J genes are TRBV7-7 and TRBJ2-1; tentative D call: TRBD2 (5 bases). Germline CDR1 SSHAT, CDR2 FNYEAQ (reference sequence). The CDR3 runs to 15 residues. CDR3 DNA: TGTGCTAGCAGCCCAGTGGGCGGGCCCTACAATGAGCAGTTCTTC. Encoded protein: CASSPVGGPYNEQFF.

Only one count was recorded for this clone. J is TRBJ1-1 and V is TRBV27; the match to TRBD1 covers 7 bases. The CDR3 spans 15 residues. Germline assignment: CDR1 MNHEY and CDR2 SMNVEV (reference sequence). V dropped 2 bases and J dropped 1; count of bases not matched to a gene: 4. In nucleotides, the CDR3 is TGTGCCAGCAGTTTAACAGGGGCCCCGAACACTGAAGCTTTCTTT. It translates to CASSLTGAPNTEAFF.

The J gene is TRBJ1-5, the V gene TRBV6-1; TRBD1 agrees at 8 bases. Germline loops: CDR1 MNHNS, CDR2 SASEGT. This CDR3 is 14 amino acids long. Trimming at V came to 5 bases and at J to 2 bases, leaving 2 bases not matched to a gene. In DNA form, the CDR3 reads TGTGCCAGCAGTTGGGGACAGGGCAATCAGCCCCAGCATTTT. It encodes CASSWGQGNQPQHF.

The chain combines TRBV30 with TRBJ2-7; D gene unclear. Germline V gene data show CDR1 as GTSNPN and CDR2 as SVGIG (reference sequence). The CDR3 has 12 residues. Trimming took off 2 bases at V and 1 base at J, with 6 bases between the two ends. The CDR3 region is CAWSRASYEQYF. CDR3 nucleotide sequence: TGTGCCTGGAGTCGAGCGTCCTACGAGCAGTACTTC.

V and J are TRBV27 and TRBJ1-5; 10 positions agree with TRBD1. Germline V lookup: CDR1 MNHEY, CDR2 SMNVEV (reference sequence). This CDR3 contains 15 residues. V shed 10 bases, J shed 1 base, and the junction held 7 bases outside the gene matches. The CDR3: CATRLGQGSNQPQHF. Written as DNA, the CDR3 is TGTGCCACACGCCTGGGACAGGGGAGCAATCAGCCCCAGCATTTT.

The chain couples TRBV6-1 to TRBJ1-5; D remains ambiguous. V was pared by 3 bases and J by 9 bases, with 12 bases between. Germline CDR1 and CDR2: MNHNS and SASEGT. CDR3 length: 13 residues. DNA of the CDR3: TGTGCCAGCAGTGACCCCAGCCAAGGGCCCCAGCATTTT. It translates to CASSDPSQGPQHF.

The chain combines TRBV11-2 with TRBJ1-3, with D tentatively TRBD1 (5 bases). The V end was cut by 4 bases, the J end by 4 bases, with 11 bases between. CDR3 size: 14 residues. CDR1 is SGHAT and CDR2 is FQNNGV in the germline V gene. The CDR3 loop is CASSSSGPGNTIYF. The CDR3 bases are TGTGCCAGCAGCTCCTCGGGGCCCGGAAACACCATATATTTT.

The rearrangement joins TRBV30 to TRBJ2-1; 8 bases are shared with TRBD1. J gave up 6 bases and V 2 bases, and 6 bases lay outside the gene matches. The germline V gene has CDR1 GTSNPN and CDR2 SVGIG (reference sequence). The CDR3 runs to 14 residues. CDR3 residues: CAWSTGQGINEQFF. For the CDR3, the DNA is TGTGCCTGGAGTACAGGACAGGGAATCAATGAGCAGTTCTTC.

The chain recombines TRBV30 with TRBJ1-6; 8 bases match TRBD1. This CDR3 region has 17 residues. The ends lost 3 bases at V and 1 base at J; junction bases unmatched: 8. The germline CDR1 and CDR2 sequences are GTSNPN and SVGIG (reference sequence). The CDR3, as DNA: TGTGCCTGGAGCTCAAAGACAGGGGAATCCTATAATTCACCCCTCCACTTT. Translating gives CAWSSKTGESYNSPLHF.

The rearrangement links TRBV18 to TRBJ1-2; no clear D gene. CDR1 and CDR2 (germline): KGHSH, LQKENI. The CDR3 is made up of 15 amino acids. V was shortened by 2 bases and J by 8 bases, with 18 bases between the two germline ends. This CDR3 is CASSPYLTEEEGYTF. CDR3 in DNA: TGTGCCAGCTCACCATATCTCACGGAGGAGGAGGGCTACACCTTC.

This sequence joins TRBV6-6 and TRBJ2-1; 13 bases line up with TRBD2. The junction had 6 bases not matched to a gene; V was cut back by 2 bases and J by 8 bases. The CDR3 covers 16 residues. Per germline, CDR1 MNHNY and CDR2 SVGAGI (reference sequence). This CDR3 reads CASSYAGTSGKDEQFF. The CDR3 DNA is TGTGCCAGCAGTTACGCCGGGACTAGCGGGAAGGATGAGCAGTTCTTC.